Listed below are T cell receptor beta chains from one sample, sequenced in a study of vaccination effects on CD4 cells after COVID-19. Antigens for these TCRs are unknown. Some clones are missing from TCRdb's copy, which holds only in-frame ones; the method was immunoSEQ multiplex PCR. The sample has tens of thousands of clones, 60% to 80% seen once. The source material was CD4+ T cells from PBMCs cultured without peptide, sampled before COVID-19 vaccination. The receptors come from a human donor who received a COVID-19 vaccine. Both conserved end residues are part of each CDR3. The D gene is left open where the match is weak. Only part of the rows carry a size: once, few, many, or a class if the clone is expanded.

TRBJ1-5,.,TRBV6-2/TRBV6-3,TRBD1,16,CASSYQWTGLGQPQHF,TGTGCCAGCAGTTACCAGTGGACAGGGTTGGGTCAGCCCCAGCATTTT
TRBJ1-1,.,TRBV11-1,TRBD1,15,CASSFGDRANTEAFF,TGTGCCAGCAGCTTTGGGGACAGGGCGAACACTGAAGCTTTCTTT
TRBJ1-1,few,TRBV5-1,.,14,CASSGPSGGTEAFF,TGCGCCAGCAGCGGTCCCAGTGGGGGGACTGAAGCTTTCTTT
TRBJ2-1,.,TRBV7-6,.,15,CASSSRYGTTNEQFF,TGTGCCAGCAGCTCGCGGTACGGGACGACCAATGAGCAGTTCTTC
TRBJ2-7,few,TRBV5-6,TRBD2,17,CASSYRSSGSWAYEQYF,TGTGCCAGCAGCTATCGCTCTAGCGGGAGTTGGGCCTACGAGCAGTACTTC
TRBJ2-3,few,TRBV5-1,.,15,CASSLVGRIGGTQYF,TGCGCCAGCAGCTTGGTCGGGCGAATTGGAGGTACGCAGTATTTT
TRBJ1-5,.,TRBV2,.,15,CASTTAVSSNQPQHF,TGTGCCAGCACCACCGCGGTCTCGAGCAATCAGCCCCAGCATTTT
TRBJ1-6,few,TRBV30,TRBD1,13,CAWNRQGRTPLHF,TGTGCCTGGAATCGACAGGGGAGGACACCCCTCCACTTT
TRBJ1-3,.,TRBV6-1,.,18,CASSAAGVGLSSGNTIYF,TGTGCCAGCAGTGCGGCGGGCGTGGGGTTGAGCTCTGGAAACACCATATATTTT
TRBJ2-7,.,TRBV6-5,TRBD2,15,CASSTSGGGSYEQYF,TGTGCCAGCAGTACTAGCGGGGGAGGGTCCTACGAGCAGTACTTC
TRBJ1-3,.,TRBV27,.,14,CASGEAYQGNTIYF,TGTGCCAGCGGAGAGGCGTACCAAGGAAACACCATATATTTT
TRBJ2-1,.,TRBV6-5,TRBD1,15,CASRTSGTGYNEQFF,TGTGCCAGCAGAACGTCCGGGACAGGCTACAATGAGCAGTTCTTC
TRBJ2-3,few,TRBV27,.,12,CASSQSTDTQYF,TGTGCCAGCAGTCAAAGCACAGATACGCAGTATTTT
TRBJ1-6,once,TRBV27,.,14,CASSLGQINSPLHF,TGTGCCAGCAGTTTAGGCCAGATTAATTCACCCCTCCACTTT
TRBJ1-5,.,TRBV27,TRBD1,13,CASRTGVNQPQHF,TGTGCCAGCAGGACAGGGGTCAATCAGCCCCAGCATTTT
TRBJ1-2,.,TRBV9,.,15,CASSATHIASYGYTF,TGTGCCAGCAGCGCCACCCACATTGCTAGCTATGGCTACACCTTC
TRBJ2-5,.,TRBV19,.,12,CASSMREETQYF,TGTGCCAGTAGTATGAGGGAAGAGACCCAGTACTTC
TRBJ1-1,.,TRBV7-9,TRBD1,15,CASSFWTGRNTEAFF,TGTGCCAGCAGCTTCTGGACAGGGAGGAACACTGAAGCTTTCTTT
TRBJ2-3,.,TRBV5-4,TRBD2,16,CASSRWTSGESDTQYF,TGTGCCAGCAGCCGATGGACTAGCGGGGAGTCAGATACGCAGTATTTT
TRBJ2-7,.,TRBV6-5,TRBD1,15,CASSYSWKGAREQYF,TGTGCCAGCAGTTACTCGTGGAAGGGGGCGCGGGAGCAGTACTTC
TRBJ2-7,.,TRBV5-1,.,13,CASSLDRAYEQYF,TGCGCCAGCAGCTTGGACAGAGCCTACGAGCAGTACTTC
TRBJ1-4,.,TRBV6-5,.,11,CASARAWELFF,TGTGCCAGCGCCAGGGCATGGGAACTGTTTTTT
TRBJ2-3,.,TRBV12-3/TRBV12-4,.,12,CASSLDTDTQYF,TGTGCCAGCAGTTTGGATACAGATACGCAGTATTTT
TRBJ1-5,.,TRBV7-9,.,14,CASSLDLGVQPQHF,TGTGCCAGCAGCTTAGATTTGGGGGTCCAGCCCCAGCATTTT
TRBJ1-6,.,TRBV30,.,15,CAVSPPQGRNSPLHF,TGTGCCGTATCCCCCCCACAGGGACGTAATTCACCCCTCCACTTT
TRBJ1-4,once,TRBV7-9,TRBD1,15,CASSSGTVGNEKLFF,TGTGCCAGCAGCTCCGGGACAGTGGGTAATGAAAAACTGTTTTTT
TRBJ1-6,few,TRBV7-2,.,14,CASSFRGRNSPLHF,TGTGCCAGCAGCTTCAGGGGAAGGAATTCACCCCTCCACTTT
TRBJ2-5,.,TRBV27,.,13,CASIPVDKETQYF,TGTGCCAGCATCCCTGTGGATAAAGAGACCCAGTACTTC
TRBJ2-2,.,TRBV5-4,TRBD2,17,CASSLPSGGLATGELFF,TGTGCCAGCAGCTTGCCTAGCGGGGGGCTTGCCACCGGGGAGCTGTTTTTT
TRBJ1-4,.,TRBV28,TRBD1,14,CASSSGQGSEKLFF,TGTGCCAGCAGTTCCGGACAGGGGAGTGAAAAACTGTTTTTT
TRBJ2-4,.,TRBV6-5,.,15,CASSYSFLAKNIQYF,TGTGCCAGCAGTTACTCATTTTTAGCCAAAAACATTCAGTACTTC
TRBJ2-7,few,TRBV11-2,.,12,CASSFEPYEQYF,TGTGCCAGCAGCTTCGAACCCTACGAGCAGTACTTC
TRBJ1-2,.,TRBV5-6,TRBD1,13,CASSRDRAHGYTF,TGTGCCAGCAGCCGGGACAGGGCGCATGGCTACACCTTC
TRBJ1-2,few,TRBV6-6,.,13,CASRMDGSYGYTF,TGTGCCAGCAGGATGGACGGATCCTATGGCTACACCTTC
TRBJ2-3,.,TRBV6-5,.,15,CASKTSRQITDTQYF,TGTGCCAGCAAAACGAGCCGACAGATCACAGATACGCAGTATTTT
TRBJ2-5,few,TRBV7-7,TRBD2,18,CASSSGGLAGIGAETQYF,TGTGCCAGCAGCTCAGGGGGACTAGCGGGGATCGGGGCGGAGACCCAGTACTTC
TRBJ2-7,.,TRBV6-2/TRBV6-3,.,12,CASSYRGYEQYF,TGTGCCAGCAGTTACAGGGGCTACGAGCAGTACTTC
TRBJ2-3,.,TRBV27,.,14,CASRRRLVADTQYF,TGTGCCAGCAGAAGGAGGCTGGTCGCAGATACGCAGTATTTT
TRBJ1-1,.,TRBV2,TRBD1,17,CASSQRTGVYYDTEAFF,TGTGCCAGCAGCCAAAGGACAGGGGTTTACTACGACACTGAAGCTTTCTTT
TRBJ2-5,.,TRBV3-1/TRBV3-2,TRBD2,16,CASSKLAGGGFETQYF,TGTGCCAGCAGTAAACTAGCGGGGGGAGGGTTTGAGACCCAGTACTTC
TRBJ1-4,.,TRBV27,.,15,CASRRDGAKNEKLFF,TGTGCCAGCAGACGGGACGGAGCAAAAAATGAAAAACTGTTTTTT
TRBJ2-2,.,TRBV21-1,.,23,CASKEGGRAENQRESGNTGELFF,TGTGCCAGCAAAGAGGGCGGGAGAGCGGAGAATCAAAGAGAGTCGGGGAACACCGGGGAGCTGTTTTTT